Described below is a single T cell receptor (beta chain) sequence and its context. The target antigen is unknown. Expressed TCRB transcripts were sequenced, since all the RNA that had been isolated was reverse transcribed. About 4 million reads per sample were averaged for naive, central memory and regulatory samples. The data were produced by immunoSEQ multiplex PCR, yet TCRdb's version contains in-frame clones alone and is incomplete. The sample contains 600,000 to 700,000 clones, about an eighth of which appear only once. This sample was taken from a study of beta chain features in type 1 diabetes. General observations from the study: Researchers cautioned that cDNA sequencing could over-represent cells with high TCR expression. Type 1 diabetes patients showed a moderate but significant shortening of TCRB CDR3s in all four CD4+ subsets.

Per donor, one heparinised blood draw averaged approximately 120 mL. Populations isolated by sorting all had purity greater than 98%. This sequence originates from a man younger than 30 with type 1 diabetes. What was sequenced was naive CD4+ T cells from blood.

CDR3 coding DNA: TGTGCCAGCAGCTTCGGACCGGGGCCAGATACGCAGTATTTT. Protein: CASSFGPGPDTQYF. J is TRBJ2-3 and V is TRBV7-2; D is tentatively TRBD1 or TRBD2 (5 bases each). Germline V gene sequence: CDR1 SGHTA, CDR2 FQGNSA. The CDR3 covers 14 residues. V dropped 3 bases and J dropped 4 bases, with 11 bases sitting between them.